This T cell receptor (beta chain) was found in a study of shared clonotypes between healthy human individuals. Repertoires were generated with immunoSEQ multiplex PCR, while TCRdb's copy carries only in-frame clones and drops some. The data show 2 million to 2.5 million clones, with around 95% seen just once and around 0.13% held by the top ten. The CDR3 runs to 12 residues. V dropped 9 bases and J dropped 4 bases, with 13 bases sitting between them. Germline V lookup: CDR1 MNHNS, CDR2 SASEGT. The rearrangement links TRBV6-1 to TRBJ2-7, with D maybe TRBD1 (5 bases). The receptor's source is a man aged 18 to 30 in good health. Sequencing was performed on naive CD4+ T cells sorted from blood. Subset given: CD45RA+ positively selected. The DNA for the CDR3 is TGTGCCAGTGCGGCGCAGGGTTACGAGCAGTACTTC. Its protein is CASAAQGYEQYF.